This TCR beta chain was recorded in a study of blood T cells in healthy people across ages. A sample-barcoded 5' primer and a J-beta primer mix were used in a second PCR of about 7 to 12 cycles. A template-switch adaptor containing 12 random nucleotides labeled each cDNA molecule. Every sample returned 2.5 million or more CDR3-containing paired-end reads. TCRdb re-called the 5' RACE reads with MiXCR, one entry per CDR3 protein. The table records 660,000 or so distinct CDR3 sequences, around 54% of them present only once. The V gene's germline CDR1 is SGHRS and CDR2 YFSETQ. The CDR3 contains 14 residues. This clonotype was detected many times. Sequence at one end of the junction differs from germline and may be a read error.

J is TRBJ2-5 and V is TRBV5-1; 12 bases fit TRBD2. This TCR was sampled from a man in his sixties in good health. The material sequenced was blood. Written as DNA, the CDR3 is TGTGCCAGCAGCTTAGGACTAGCGGGGGAGACCCAGTACTTC. Translating it yields CASSLGLAGETQYF.